This T cell receptor (beta chain) was observed in a study of blood T cell repertoires in COVID-19. Method: immunoSEQ multiplex PCR; TCRdb's copy keeps in-frame clones and lacks some. This table has about 48,000 clones, about 86% appearing once. This clonotype originated in a woman aged 80 or older with acute or convalescent COVID-19. Sequencing used peripheral blood.

The CDR3 sequence is CASSQELGGQNYNEQFF. In DNA form, the CDR3 reads TGCGCCAGCAGCCAAGAATTGGGCGGACAGAACTACAATGAGCAGTTCTTC. The gene calls are TRBV4-1 and TRBJ2-1, with D perhaps TRBD1 (6 bases). Trimming removed 0 bases at V and 3 bases at J, with 15 bases between. The germline V gene has CDR1 MGHRA and CDR2 YSYEKL. The CDR3 is 17 amino acids.